The clone carrying this T cell receptor (beta chain) has at least ten counts. The data originate from a study of T cells in Graves' hyperthyroidism and ophthalmopathy. Amplification of TCR beta CDR3 regions was performed using RNA transcripts as template. HTBI primers were used for first-round RT-PCR of the TCR CDR3. TCRdb analysed the multiplex PCR reads with MiXCR anew, one entry per CDR3 protein. The table includes roughly 180,000 distinct CDR3 sequences, 8% to 9.5% detected once. V was pared by 8 bases and J by 4 bases, with 11 bases between. The CDR3 is made up of 12 amino acids. Germline CDR1 reads SNHLY; CDR2 reads FYNNEI.

The receptor was derived from a woman younger than 30 with Graves' hyperthyroidism that later progressed to Graves' ophthalmopathy. V gene TRBV2 combines with J gene TRBJ1-2; perhaps TRBD1 as D (5 bases). Material: blood. The CDR3 is CASQGGSYGYTF. In nucleotides, the CDR3 is TGTGCCAGCCAGGGAGGGAGCTATGGCTACACCTTC. Filled out from reference TRBV2 and TRBJ1-2, the complete variable domain reads EPEVTQTPSHQVTQMGQEVILRCVPISNHLYFYWYRQILGQKVEFLVSFYNNEISEKSEIFDDQFSVERPDGSNFTLKIRSTKLEDSAMYFCASQGGSYGYTFGSGTRLTVV.